Following are 3 T cell receptor beta chains from one sample sequenced in a study of cytomegalovirus exposure and HLA in healthy donors. PCR involved 60 Vbeta and 13 Jbeta primers. Here immunoSEQ multiplex PCR was the method, and the copy in TCRdb shows in-frame clones only, minus some. This table has 60,000 to 70,000 clones, 65% to 85% appearing once. The sample taken for sequencing was PBMCs. These receptors originate from a woman under 40 in good health and CMV-seronegative.

The chain combines TRBV19 with TRBJ2-5; 11 bases agree with TRBD1. With V trimmed by 5 bases and J by 5 bases, 7 bases remained unmatched. Germline loops: CDR1 LNHDA, CDR2 SQIVND (reference sequence). The CDR3 is made up of 15 amino acids. The CDR3 region has the DNA TGTGCCAGTAGTCCCAGGACAGGGGGCAAGGAGACCCAGTACTTC. Translated, it gives CASSPRTGGKETQYF.

The chain couples TRBV6-5 to TRBJ2-5; 8 nucleotides agree with TRBD2. The CDR3 length is 14 residues. CDR1 and CDR2 from the germline V gene are MNHEY and SVGAGI. J was trimmed by 7 bases and V by 6 bases; bases with no gene match: 10. CDR3 residues: CASSVSGGVGTQYF. The CDR3 coding sequence is TGTGCCAGCAGCGTGTCGGGGGGGGTGGGGACCCAGTACTTC.

This clone was recorded a few times. The chain uses TRBV4-2 and TRBJ2-7; no clear D gene. This CDR3 region has 13 residues. V lost 4 bases and J 1 base, leaving 8 bases between the germline ends. CDR1 and CDR2 from the germline V gene are LGHNA and YNFKEQ. The DNA of the CDR3 is TGTGCCAGCAGCCTTGGGCAGTCCTACGAGCAGTACTTC. Its translation is CASSLGQSYEQYF.